This TCR beta chain stems from a study of shared clonotypes between healthy human individuals. Recent vaccinations or acute infections were absent in the healthy HIV-negative adult donors. Division of CD4+ cells produced a CD45RA+ naive subset and a CD45RA-negative memory subset. Trimming shortened V by 2 bases and J by 1 base, and 15 bases separated the two germline ends. The CDR3 is 16 amino acids. Germline-derived CDR1 and CDR2 are SGHDT and YYEEEE. General study findings and limits: Rarefaction curves obtained for sorted subsets showed sequencing incomplete despite large depth. A reduction in generation probabilities was seen for non-shared clonotypes relative to those shared by all four donors.

Assay: immunoSEQ multiplex PCR; the TCRdb copy retains only in-frame clones and omits some. The repertoire holds 2 million to 2.5 million clones, 85% to 95% seen once, with more than 0.35% in the top ten. With regard to this clone: What it binds is not known.

This TCR came from a man between 18 and 35 years old in good health. Some clones in this sample may be carry-over from other donors' samples. Sequencing input: naive CD4+ T cells from PBMCs. Subset given: CD45RA+ positively selected. The chain links TRBV5-6 to TRBJ1-1, with unresolved D. The CDR3 DNA sequence: TGTGCCAGCAGCTTTTATGTCGGACGAACGAACACTGAAGCTTTCTTT. This encodes CASSFYVGRTNTEAFF.